Shown below are 4 T cell receptor delta chains from a single sample sequenced in a study of delta chains in infants with herpesvirus infections. TCR cDNA was made from PBMC RNA with gamma- and delta-chain-specific primers. TCRdb fed the RT-PCR reads into CATT to redo clone calling. The sample table sets out about 56 delta-chain clones. Sequencing was performed on peripheral blood, taken at time point 1 of longitudinal follow-up. The source of these receptors is a human donor who was a Ugandan infant, either HIV-exposed or HIV-unexposed (not recorded which).

Regarding this clone: A far larger clone is just one base off, so this is likely a read error. This sample also contains other DNA sequences that code for the same CDR3. The J gene is TRDJ1, the V gene TRAV29/DV5; no clear D. The CDR3 extends over 18 amino acids. In germline, CDR1 is NSMFDY, CDR2 ISSIKDK. Trimming stripped 3 bases from V and 0 bases from J, with 24 bases between. CDR3 amino acids: CAATARPMLAYHTDKLIF. CDR3 nucleotide sequence: TGTGCAGCAACTGCACGCCCTATGTTGGCCTATCACACCGATAAACTCATCTTT.

This chain connects TRDV2 to TRDJ1; D remains ambiguous. CDR1 and CDR2 (germline): GEAIGNYY, EKD. This CDR3 spans 15 amino acids. V was shortened by 0 bases and J by 1 base, with 11 bases between the two germline ends. CDR3 amino acids: CACDTVGPITDKLIF. The CDR3 DNA reads as TGTGCCTGTGACACCGTGGGACCCATCACCGATAAACTCATCTTT.

About this clone: Germline and junction disagree at one end, which may indicate a read error. This chain connects TRDV2 to TRDJ3, with D possibly TRDD3 on 5 matching bases. Germline CDR1 and CDR2: GEAIGNYY and EKD. This CDR3 has 19 residues. CDR3 coding DNA: TGTGCCTGTGACACCGCGGATAAGGGTTTCACCTGGGACACCCGGCAGATGTTTTTC. Its protein product is CACDTADKGFTWDTRQMFF.

The chain carries TRDV1 and TRDJ1; 8 nucleotides agree with TRDD3. Germline values: CDR1 TSWWSYY, CDR2 QGS. The trim removed 5 bases at V and 0 bases at J, leaving 17 bases unmatched. The CDR3 is made up of 19 amino acids. The CDR3 region has the DNA TGTGCTCTTGGGAACCCCACCAGCTGGGGGACCGCGTACACCGATAAACTCATCTTT. Translating gives CALGNPTSWGTAYTDKLIF.